The T cell receptor (beta chain) under discussion was sequenced for a study of identical twins. Unique molecular identifiers were present on the cDNA, which also gained a universal primer site by template switching. One entry per CDR3 protein results from TCRdb running MiXCR on the 5' RACE reads. The repertoire holds a few hundred thousand distinct CDR3 sequences, with more than 9% as singletons. Deletions cut 6 bases from V and 3 bases from J, with 18 bases between. This CDR3 has 15 residues. Looked up from germline, CDR1 is MDHEN and CDR2 is SYDVKM. This same sample was also taken into another study, of yellow fever vaccine responses in identical twins. That paper states: In identical twins, vaccine T cell responses appeared partly shared and partly individual.

The sequence was collected from a woman aged 18 to 35 in good health. The sample taken for sequencing was PBMCs. The gene calls are TRBV28 and TRBJ2-7; tentative D call: TRBD2 (7 bases). CDR3: CASRTSGGADYEQYF. The CDR3 DNA reads TGTGCCAGCAGGACGAGTGGGGGGGCAGACTACGAGCAGTACTTC.